The 27 T cell receptor beta chains given below trace back to one sample, sequenced in a study of cytomegalovirus exposure and HLA in healthy donors. PCR involved 60 Vbeta and 13 Jbeta primers. Measured with immunoSEQ multiplex PCR; TCRdb has only the in-frame clones, and not every one. Among roughly 90,000 clones listed, 75% to 85% were seen once. The sequenced sample consisted of PBMCs. These receptors originate from a man between 18 and 29 years old in good health and CMV-seronegative.

This rearrangement joins TRBV6-4 to TRBJ2-5, with TRBD2 identical over 9 bases. This CDR3 contains 14 residues. Trimming removed 11 bases from V and 1 base from J; junction bases left unmatched: 8. Germline CDR1 reads MRHNA; CDR2 reads SNTAGT. The DNA for the CDR3 is TGTGCCCCCCTTTTTAGCGGGGGCCAAGAGACCCAGTACTTC. Encoded protein: CAPLFSGGQETQYF.

The rearrangement uses TRBV5-4 and TRBJ2-4; D unclear. CDR3 length equals 14 residues. From germline, CDR1 is SGHNT and CDR2 YYREEE (reference sequence). Trimming removed 0 bases at V and 3 bases at J, with 7 bases between. CDR3 nucleotide sequence: TGTGCCAGCAGCTTGGCGGGTGACAAAAACATTCAGTACTTC. Translated, it gives CASSLAGDKNIQYF.

V gene TRBV2 combines with J gene TRBJ2-1; D remains ambiguous. V was shortened by 6 bases and J by 11 bases, with 23 bases between the two germline ends. CDR1 is SNHLY, CDR2 FYNNEI, per germline. The CDR3 has 15 amino acids. The CDR3, as DNA: TGTGCCAGCAGGCCCTGGCCCAGCGCCCTACAAAAGCAGTTCTTC. As protein: CASRPWPSALQKQFF.

This clone showed up just a few times. This chain uses TRBV9 with TRBJ2-7; 8 nucleotides align to TRBD2. Germline V gene data show CDR1 as SGDLS and CDR2 as YYNGEE. CDR3 size: 15 residues. V shed 3 bases and J 3 bases; nucleotides not matched to a gene: 8. The CDR3 loop reads CASSAGAGGYYEQYF. CDR3 DNA sequence: TGTGCCAGCAGCGCAGGGGCGGGGGGATACTACGAGCAGTACTTC.

The chain recombines TRBV7-6 with TRBJ1-6, with a weak D call TRBD1 (5 bases). Germline V CDR1 and CDR2: SGHVS, FNYEAQ. V lost 5 bases and J lost 0, with 11 bases in between. CDR3 length equals 16 residues. CDR3 sequence: CASSRTLSSYNSPLHF. CDR3 bases: TGTGCCAGCAGCCGGACACTGAGCTCCTATAATTCACCCCTCCACTTT.

V gene TRBV30 combines with J gene TRBJ1-1, with a tentative D call TRBD1 (6 bases). This CDR3 region has 13 residues. With 2 bases removed from V and 11 bases from J, the gap between germline ends came to 18 bases. Germline CDR1 GTSNPN, CDR2 SVGIG (reference sequence). The CDR3: CAWSIGGAGEAFF. DNA for the CDR3: TGTGCCTGGAGTATAGGGGGGGCAGGGGAGGCTTTCTTT. Filled out from reference TRBV30 and TRBJ1-1, the complete variable domain reads SQTIHQWPATLVQPVGSPLSLECTVEGTSNPNLYWYRQAAGRGLQLLFYSVGIGQISSEVPQNLSASRPQDRQFILSSKKLLLSDSGFYLCAWSIGGAGEAFFGQGTRLTVV.

The chain links TRBV10-3 to TRBJ2-4; the D is unclear. From germline, CDR1 is ENHRY and CDR2 SYGVKD. The CDR3 is made up of 15 amino acids. The germline V and J ends were trimmed by 0 bases and 0 bases, with 6 bases remaining between them. Here the CDR3 reads CAISESAGAKNIQYF. CDR3 in DNA: TGTGCCATCAGTGAGTCGGCTGGAGCCAAAAACATTCAGTACTTC.

The J gene is TRBJ1-4, the V gene TRBV11-2, with TRBD1 as a possible D gene (6 bases). In germline, CDR1 is SGHAT, CDR2 FQNNGV. This CDR3 contains 16 residues. The V and J ends lost 0 bases and 11 bases respectively, with 19 bases between them. The CDR3 sequence is CASSLEIKAGAGKLFF. The CDR3 coding sequence is TGTGCCAGCAGCTTAGAAATAAAGGCAGGGGCGGGTAAACTGTTTTTT.

The DNA for the CDR3 is TGCGCCAGCAGCCAAAGGGTCCCGGGACTAGCGGGGGGGCAGCAGGGTACGCAGTATTTT. This gives the protein CASSQRVPGLAGGQQGTQYF. The J gene is TRBJ2-3, the V gene TRBV4-1; TRBD2 matches 16 bases. Trimming removed 2 bases from V and 8 bases from J; junction bases left unmatched: 16. The germline CDR1 and CDR2 sequences are MGHRA and YSYEKL. The CDR3 totals 20 residues.

This clone has a single count. The J gene is TRBJ2-7, the V gene TRBV19; 7 bases are a match to TRBD1. The germline V gene encodes CDR1 LNHDA and CDR2 SQIVND (reference sequence). CDR3 length: 16 residues. V lost 1 base to trimming and J lost 2 bases; unmatched junction nucleotides: 8. Here the CDR3 reads CASSIGVGTVAYEQYF. The CDR3 coding sequence is TGTGCCAGTAGTATAGGAGTGGGGACAGTAGCCTACGAGCAGTACTTC.

This sequence joins TRBV29-1 and TRBJ1-2, with D perhaps TRBD1 (6 bases). CDR3 length equals 15 residues. Germline V lookup: CDR1 SQVTM, CDR2 ANQGSEA. Trimming removed 1 base from V and 2 bases from J, with 14 bases in between. The CDR3 protein is CSVEVWAGDNYGYTF. Written as DNA, the CDR3 is TGCAGCGTTGAAGTTTGGGCAGGGGACAACTATGGCTACACCTTC.

The V gene is TRBV9, the J gene TRBJ2-3; D remains ambiguous. V was clipped by 0 bases and J by 1 base, with 6 bases between them. Per germline, CDR1 SGDLS and CDR2 YYNGEE. The CDR3 loop spans 14 amino acids. CDR3 sequence (DNA): TGTGCCAGCAGCGTAGTGGCAGGCACAGATACGCAGTATTTT. This codes for CASSVVAGTDTQYF.

The J gene is TRBJ1-5, the V gene TRBV12-5; tentative D call: TRBD1 (6 bases). Germline CDR1 is LGHNT and CDR2 is FRNRAP. The CDR3 runs 19 residues. V was shortened by 3 bases and J by 0 bases, with 21 bases between the two germline ends. The CDR3 nucleotides are TGTGCTAGTGGTTTAGTGTCTGGGGGCCGCACCTATAGCAATCAGCCCCAGCATTTT. Amino acid sequence: CASGLVSGGRTYSNQPQHF.

The chain has TRBV9 and TRBJ1-2; D possibly corresponds to TRBD1 (6 bases). The CDR3 covers 16 residues. The V gene's germline CDR1 is SGDLS and CDR2 YYNGEE. Trimming stripped 3 bases from V and 6 bases from J, with 21 bases between. CDR3 in DNA: TGTGCCAGCAGCGCCAGCACATCGCAGGGGAGGGATGGCTACACCTTC. Translating gives CASSASTSQGRDGYTF.

The J gene is TRBJ1-5, the V gene TRBV6-5; a weak D match, TRBD1 (6 bases). Germline CDR1 MNHEY, CDR2 SVGAGI. Deletions cut 6 bases from V and 2 bases from J, with 14 bases between. The CDR3 sequence is 15 residues long. The CDR3 is CASRSTGLGNQPQHF. The CDR3 nucleotides are TGTGCCAGCAGGTCCACAGGGTTGGGCAATCAGCCCCAGCATTTT.

The V and J genes are TRBV9 and TRBJ2-1; maybe TRBD2 (7 bases). CDR3 length equals 15 residues. Germline CDR1 SGDLS, CDR2 YYNGEE. V was cut by 1 base and J by 5 bases, with 13 bases left in between. CDR3 residues: CASSVSRGGDNEQFF. The CDR3 coding sequence is TGTGCCAGCAGCGTATCGAGGGGGGGCGACAATGAGCAGTTCTTC.

This rearrangement joins TRBV6-6 to TRBJ1-5; no clear D. Germline V gene lookup returns CDR1 MNHNY and CDR2 SVGAGI (reference sequence). The length of the CDR3 is 14 residues. Trimming took 6 bases from V and 0 from J, leaving 9 bases between them. The CDR3 nucleotides are TGTGCCAGCAGCCGCACAGATAGCAATCAGCCCCAGCATTTT. Its protein product is CASSRTDSNQPQHF.

Notes on this clone: At one boundary the junction diverges from the germline segment, which might be a read error. This rearrangement joins TRBV7-9 to TRBJ2-1; 9 positions match TRBD1. The CDR3 runs to 16 residues. CDR1 SEHNR and CDR2 FQNEAQ come from the germline V gene (reference sequence). The CDR3 here is CSSSLAGTGFYNEQFF. DNA for the CDR3: TGTTCCAGCAGCTTAGCCGGGACAGGGTTCTACAATGAGCAGTTCTTC.

This sequence joins TRBV10-3 and TRBJ2-3; D is perhaps TRBD1 (6 bases). V lost 11 bases and J lost 0, with 15 bases in between. The CDR3 consists of 14 residues. Germline CDR1 and CDR2: ENHRY and SYGVKD. CDR3 protein: CAAQGTYSTDTQYF. DNA of the CDR3: TGTGCCGCGCAGGGGACGTATAGCACAGATACGCAGTATTTT.

CDR3 bases: TGTGCCAGCAGCAAGCAAGAGGACAGCCACGCCGGGGCCAACGTCCTGACTTTC. It yields the protein CASSKQEDSHAGANVLTF. V usage is TRBV21-1 and J usage is TRBJ2-6; the table gives TRBD1 as D, unverified against the DNA. TRBV21-1 is given as a pseudogene. The CDR3 is 18 residues long.

This rearrangement joins TRBV18 to TRBJ2-1; 10 bases fit TRBD1. The CDR3 runs to 16 residues. V trimming: 2 bases; J trimming: 5 bases; junction bases outside the gene matches: 6. CDR1 KGHSH and CDR2 LQKENI come from the germline V gene. The CDR3 DNA is TGTGCCAGCTCACCATCGACAGGGGGCATAAACAATGAGCAGTTCTTC. Amino acid sequence: CASSPSTGGINNEQFF.

This clone was seen a few times. V and J are TRBV5-4 and TRBJ2-3; TRBD1 agrees at 9 bases. Unmatched junction bases numbered 2, after V lost 0 bases and J lost 3 bases. The CDR3 runs to 15 residues. Germline V CDR1 and CDR2: SGHNT, YYREEE (reference sequence). CDR3 sequence: CASSLGQGGTDTQYF. The CDR3 nucleotides are TGTGCCAGCAGCTTGGGACAGGGGGGGACAGATACGCAGTATTTT.

About this clone: The same CDR3 is also encoded by other DNA sequences in this sample. This rearrangement joins TRBV14 to TRBJ2-5, with D possibly TRBD1 on 6 matching bases. CDR3 length: 18 residues. V was clipped by 1 base and J by 0 bases, with 18 bases between them. The V gene's germline CDR1 is SGHDN and CDR2 FVKESK. The chain's CDR3 is CASSQGHLQGTYQETQYF. Written as DNA, the CDR3 is TGTGCCAGCAGCCAAGGTCACCTACAGGGCACGTACCAAGAGACCCAGTACTTC.

This clone was seen a single time. The chain links TRBV9 to TRBJ2-3, with 10 bases aligning to TRBD2. CDR3 length equals 16 residues. V gave up 4 bases and J gave up 1 base; unmatched junction bases: 6. The germline V gene encodes CDR1 SGDLS and CDR2 YYNGEE. The CDR3 nucleotides are TGTGCCAGCAGCACCGGGACTAGCGTCGGCACAGATACGCAGTATTTT. Protein: CASSTGTSVGTDTQYF.

The V call is TRBV6-1, the J call TRBJ2-1; 8 bases line up with TRBD2. The CDR3 runs 15 residues. V gave up 4 bases and J gave up 2 bases; unmatched junction bases: 4. Germline CDR1 reads MNHNS; CDR2 reads SASEGT. The CDR3 here is CASSGGGPPYNEQFF. CDR3 bases: TGTGCCAGCAGTGGCGGGGGGCCCCCCTACAATGAGCAGTTCTTC.

The V gene is TRBV10-1, the J gene TRBJ2-7, with 12 bases fitting TRBD1. Trimming removed 4 bases from V and 3 bases from J; junction bases left unmatched: 22. The CDR3 is 21 residues long. The V gene's germline CDR1 is WNHNN and CDR2 SYGVQD (reference sequence). This CDR3 reads CASSGSTGTGGPGGVYYEQYF. The CDR3 nucleotides are TGCGCCAGCAGTGGATCCACCGGGACAGGGGGCCCGGGGGGGGTGTACTACGAGCAGTACTTC.

V and J are TRBV29-1 and TRBJ2-6; 10 nucleotides align to TRBD1. The CDR3 loop spans 16 amino acids. Looked up from germline, CDR1 is SQVTM and CDR2 is ANQGSEA. With V trimmed by 4 bases and J by 1 base, 4 bases remained unmatched. The CDR3 DNA sequence: TGCAGCGTTGGCGGACAGGGGGAATCTGGGGCCAACGTCCTGACTTTC. Translating it yields CSVGGQGESGANVLTF.